This T cell receptor beta chain was sequenced for a study of T-cell memory formation after mild COVID-19. Findings and caveats of the study: The SARS-CoV-2 specificity of second-wave clones reaching peak at day 37 remained unverified. There were some responding clones in pre-infection memory, which suggested that cross-reactive memory had joined.

The 5'RACE method, run with constant-segment primers, produced TCR alpha and TCR beta cDNA libraries (carrying sample barcodes and UMIs). TCRdb reprocessed the 5' RACE reads with MiXCR, giving one entry per CDR3 protein. In the table there are a few hundred thousand distinct CDR3 sequences, 16% of which are singletons. The CDR3 runs to 15 residues. Germline trimming cut 5 bases from V and 3 bases from J; bases unmatched to any gene: 7. This clonotype occurred a few times. What it binds is unknown. The TCR originated in a man between 18 and 29 years old who had mild COVID-19 (a few samples of this study predate the infection). Cell type and time point are not known. Sequenced material: PBMCs or a T cell subset sorted from them (not recorded which). The chain employs TRBV12-3 or TRBV12-4 and TRBJ2-1; 7 positions match TRBD2. The chain's CDR3 is CASSPPGGYYNEQFF. The DNA of the CDR3 is TGTGCCAGCAGTCCCCCGGGGGGATACTACAATGAGCAGTTCTTC.